The 13 T cell receptor beta chains below were found in one sample sequenced in a study of blood T cell repertoires in COVID-19. Measured with immunoSEQ multiplex PCR; TCRdb has only the in-frame clones, and not every one. The sample has about 150,000 clones; 80% are singletons. Material: peripheral blood. These receptors originate from a man aged 55 to 70 with acute or convalescent COVID-19.

V is TRBV5-1 and J is TRBJ2-5, with 12 bases lining up with TRBD2. V lost 4 bases and J lost 2; bases outside the gene matches: 3. The germline gives CDR1 SGHRS, CDR2 YFSETQ. The CDR3 has 15 amino acids. The CDR3 sequence: CASSLTSGGQETQYF. The CDR3 nucleotides are TGCGCCAGCAGCCTGACTAGCGGGGGACAAGAGACCCAGTACTTC.

The gene calls are TRBV7-2 and TRBJ1-3; D is undetermined. The germline V gene has CDR1 SGHTA and CDR2 FQGNSA. The CDR3 spans 15 residues. V was shortened by 1 base and J by 4 bases, with 11 bases between the two germline ends. DNA of the CDR3: TGTGCCAGCAGCTTAGATTCCCCCCGGGGAAACACCATATATTTT. Protein sequence: CASSLDSPRGNTIYF.

This chain joins TRBV12-5 and TRBJ2-3, with 7 positions matching TRBD1. The CDR3 is made up of 16 amino acids. Germline V gene lookup returns CDR1 LGHNT and CDR2 FRNRAP. Unmatched junction bases numbered 6, after V lost 1 base and J lost 2 bases. The CDR3 DNA is TGTGCTAGTGGTTTGGCCCGGGACAGTTACACAGATACGCAGTATTTT. The encoded protein is CASGLARDSYTDTQYF.

Here the CDR3 reads CASSQQGYGYGYTF. CDR3 bases: TGTGCCAGCAGCCAACAGGGATACGGCTATGGCTACACCTTC. This chain joins TRBV5-4 and TRBJ1-2; the D gene is possibly TRBD1 (6 bases). The CDR3 has 14 residues. The V and J ends lost 4 bases and 4 bases respectively, with 14 bases between them. Germline assignment: CDR1 SGHNT and CDR2 YYREEE (reference sequence).

This chain connects TRBV7-2 to TRBJ2-5; 9 positions agree with TRBD2. The CDR3 contains 19 residues. Germline-derived CDR1 and CDR2 are SGHTA and FQGNSA. The ends lost 2 bases at V and 3 bases at J; junction bases unmatched: 16. The CDR3 region is CASSLWWDELAGTKETQYF. The CDR3 DNA is TGTGCCAGCAGCTTATGGTGGGACGAGCTAGCGGGGACAAAAGAGACCCAGTACTTC.

The CDR3 DNA reads TGTGCCAGCAGTGTACTAGCGGGAAATACCGGGGAGCTGTTTTTT. As protein: CASSVLAGNTGELFF. V is TRBV6-4 and J is TRBJ2-2; 10 bases are a match to TRBD2. The CDR3 is 15 residues long. Germline V CDR1 and CDR2: MRHNA, SNTAGT. Trimming took 4 bases from V and 5 from J; bases not matched to a gene: 4.

The chain joins TRBV6-2 or TRBV6-3 to TRBJ2-2; TRBD2 agrees at 7 bases. With 2 bases clipped from V and 4 bases from J, the junction kept 4 bases outside the gene matches. From germline, CDR1 is MNHEY and CDR2 SVGEGT. The CDR3 is 15 amino acids. CDR3 in DNA: TGTGCCAGCAGTTACGCGGGAGTGGTCACCGGGGAGCTGTTTTTT. It encodes CASSYAGVVTGELFF.

The chain recombines TRBV9 with TRBJ1-4; 7 bases are shared with TRBD1. This CDR3 spans 16 amino acids. The V and J ends lost 0 bases and 8 bases, in that order; junction bases with no gene match: 10. The germline V gene encodes CDR1 SGDLS and CDR2 YYNGEE. The CDR3, as DNA: TGTGCCAGCAGCGTAGAAACAGGGGAGGTCGGAGAAAAACTGTTTTTT. Translated: CASSVETGEVGEKLFF.

The chain is built from TRBV5-4 and TRBJ2-5, with D perhaps matching TRBD1 (5 bases). The CDR3 sequence is 16 residues long. Trimming took 0 bases from V and 4 from J, leaving 16 bases between them. Germline V lookup: CDR1 SGHNT, CDR2 YYREEE (reference sequence). The CDR3 spells CASSLEAGRSAETQYF. As DNA, the CDR3 is TGTGCCAGCAGCTTGGAAGCAGGGCGGTCAGCAGAGACCCAGTACTTC.

The rearrangement joins TRBV25-1 to TRBJ1-5; tentatively, D is TRBD1 (5 bases). The V and J ends lost 5 bases and 5 bases respectively, with 13 bases between them. The germline V gene encodes CDR1 MGHDK and CDR2 SYGVNS. This CDR3 is built from 14 residues. CDR3 sequence reads: CASSQTGSHQPQHF. DNA of the CDR3: TGTGCCAGCAGTCAAACAGGATCCCATCAGCCCCAGCATTTT. The whole variable domain, remainder taken from reference TRBV25-1 and TRBJ1-5, is EADIYQTPRYLVIGTGKKITLECSQTMGHDKMYWYQQDPGMELHLIHYSYGVNSTEKGDLSSESTVSRIRTEHFPLTLESARPSHTSQYLCASSQTGSHQPQHFGDGTRLSIL.

The V call is TRBV5-4, the J call TRBJ1-4; no clear D gene. The CDR3 is 13 amino acids. Germline V gene lookup returns CDR1 SGHNT and CDR2 YYREEE (reference sequence). Trimming shortened V by 0 bases and J by 11 bases, and 11 bases separated the two germline ends. The DNA of the CDR3 is TGTGCCAGCAGCTTGGAGGAAGCCGGGAAACTGTTTTTT. It specifies CASSLEEAGKLFF.

The chain uses TRBV18 and TRBJ1-1; D gene unclear. The CDR3 runs to 13 residues. V lost 3 bases to trimming and J lost 0 bases, with 5 bases between them. In germline, CDR1 is KGHSH, CDR2 LQKENI. The CDR3 loop is CASSPPLNTEAFF. Here the CDR3 DNA reads TGTGCCAGCTCACCCCCGTTGAACACTGAAGCTTTCTTT. The variable domain in full, with the rest retrieved from reference TRBV18 and TRBJ1-1, is NAGVMQNPRHLVRRRGQEARLRCSPMKGHSHVYWYRQLPEEGLKFMVYLQKENIIDESGMPKERFSAEFPKEGPSILRIQQVVRGDSAAYFCASSPPLNTEAFFGQGTRLTVV.

The chain recombines TRBV7-9 with TRBJ2-1, with TRBD2 matching 14 bases. The germline CDR1 and CDR2 sequences are SEHNR and FQNEAQ (reference sequence). The J segment lost 7 bases and the V segment lost 5 bases, leaving 10 bases of the junction unmatched. The CDR3 covers 17 residues. This CDR3 reads CASSLKPGLAGENEQFF. CDR3 nucleotide sequence: TGTGCCAGCAGCCTCAAGCCGGGACTAGCGGGAGAAAATGAGCAGTTCTTC.